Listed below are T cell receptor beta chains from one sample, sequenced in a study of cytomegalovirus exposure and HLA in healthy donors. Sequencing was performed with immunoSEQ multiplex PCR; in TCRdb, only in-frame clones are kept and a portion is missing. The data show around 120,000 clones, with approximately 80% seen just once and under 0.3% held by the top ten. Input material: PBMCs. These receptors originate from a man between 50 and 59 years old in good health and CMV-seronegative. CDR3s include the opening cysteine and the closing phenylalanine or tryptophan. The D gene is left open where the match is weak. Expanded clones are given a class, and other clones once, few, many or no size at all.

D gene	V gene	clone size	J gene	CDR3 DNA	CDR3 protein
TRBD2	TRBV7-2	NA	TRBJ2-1	TGTGCCAGCAGCTGGGGATGGGGACTAGAAAAGTACGAGCAGTTCTTC	CASSWGWGLEKYEQFF
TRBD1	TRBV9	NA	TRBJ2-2	TGTGCCAGCAGCCTACCGACAGGGGCCACCGGGGAGCTGTTTTTT	CASSLPTGATGELFF
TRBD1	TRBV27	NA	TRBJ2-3	TGTGCCAGCAGTTTGGGGACAGGGGGCCCTAAAGATACGCAGTATTTT	CASSLGTGGPKDTQYF
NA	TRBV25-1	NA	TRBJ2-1	TGTGCCAGCAGTGGAGGGTTGGGTGAGCAGTTCTTC	CASSGGLGEQFF
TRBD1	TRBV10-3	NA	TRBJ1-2	TGTGCCATCAATATTGACAGGGCCTTCGGTGGCTACACCTTC	CAINIDRAFGGYTF
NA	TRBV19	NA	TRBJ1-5	TGTGCCAGTAGTATGGGGCTCAATCAGCCCCAGCATTTT	CASSMGLNQPQHF
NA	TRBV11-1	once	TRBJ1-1	TGTGCCAGCAGCCGTCGGGGGGGTGACACTGAAGCTTTCTTT	CASSRRGGDTEAFF
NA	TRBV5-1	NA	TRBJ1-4	TGCGCCAGCAGCTTGGAAGACAGGACTAATGAAAAACTGTTTTTT	CASSLEDRTNEKLFF
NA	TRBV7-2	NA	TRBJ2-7	TGTGCCAGCACAGGGGTCCCCTACGAGCAGTACTTC	CASTGVPYEQYF
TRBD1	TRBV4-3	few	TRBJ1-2	TGCGCCAGCAGCCCCGGGACAGGGGATAACTATGGCTACACCTTC	CASSPGTGDNYGYTF
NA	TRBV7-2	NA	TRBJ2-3	TGTGCCAGCAGCTTAGCCGTTACAGATACGCAGTATTTT	CASSLAVTDTQYF
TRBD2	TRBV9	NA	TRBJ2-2	TGTGCCAGCAGCGTAGCACTAGCGGTCGCGAACACCGGGGAGCTGTTTTTT	CASSVALAVANTGELFF
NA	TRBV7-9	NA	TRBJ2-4	TGTGCCAGCAGCTCCTTCCGGGACATCGATCAAAACATTCAGTACTTC	CASSSFRDIDQNIQYF
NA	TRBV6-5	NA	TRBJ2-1	TGTGCCAGCAGTTATCCCCCCGATGAGCAGTTCTTC	CASSYPPDEQFF
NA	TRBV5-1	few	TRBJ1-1	TGCGCCAGCAGCTTTCACAGAAACACTGAAGCTTTCTTT	CASSFHRNTEAFF